This entry concerns a single T cell receptor (beta chain). No antigen is known for it. The same CDR3 is also encoded by other DNA sequences in this sample. These data belong to a study of shared clonotypes between healthy human individuals. The study's findings and limits: Shared clonotypes across all four donors exceeded non-shared ones in generation probability.

Trimming pared 0 bases from V and 3 bases from J, leaving 9 bases between. CDR3 length equals 14 residues. Germline V CDR1 and CDR2: MNHEY, SMNVEV (reference sequence). TCRdb's copy holds only in-frame clones and misses some; the assay was immunoSEQ multiplex PCR. The sample has hundreds of thousands of clones; 80% to 95% are singletons. Cells designated naive CD8 were CD45RO-negative and were positively selected for CCR7, with terminally differentiated effector memory CD45RA+ cells excluded. The specimen was naive CD8+ T cells sorted from blood. The gene calls are TRBV27 and TRBJ2-7; D call uncertain. This clonotype originated in a man aged 30 to 39 in good health. DNA for the CDR3: TGTGCCAGCAGTTTATCGGGTACAGTCTACGAGCAGTACTTC. This codes for CASSLSGTVYEQYF.